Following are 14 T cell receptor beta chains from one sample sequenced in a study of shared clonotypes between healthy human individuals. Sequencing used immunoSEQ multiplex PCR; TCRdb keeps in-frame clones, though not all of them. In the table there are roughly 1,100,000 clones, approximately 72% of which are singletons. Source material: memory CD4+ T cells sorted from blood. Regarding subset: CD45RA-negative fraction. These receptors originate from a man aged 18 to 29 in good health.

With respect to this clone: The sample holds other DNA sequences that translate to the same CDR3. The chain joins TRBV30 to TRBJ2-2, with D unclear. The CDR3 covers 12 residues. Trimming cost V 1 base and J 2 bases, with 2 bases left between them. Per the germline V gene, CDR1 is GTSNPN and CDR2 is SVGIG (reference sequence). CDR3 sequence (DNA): TGTGCCTGGAGTGCCAACACCGGGGAGCTGTTTTTT. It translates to CAWSANTGELFF.

DNA for the CDR3: TGTGCCAGCTCAGAAACACCGGGACAGGGGTCCTACGAGCAGTACTTC. This codes for CASSETPGQGSYEQYF. The rearrangement joins TRBV18 to TRBJ2-7; 10 bases fit TRBD1. CDR1 is KGHSH, CDR2 LQKENI, per germline. Unmatched junction bases numbered 8, after V lost 5 bases and J lost 1 base. The CDR3 totals 16 residues. Full variable domain (rest looked up from reference TRBV18 and TRBJ2-7): NAGVMQNPRHLVRRRGQEARLRCSPMKGHSHVYWYRQLPEEGLKFMVYLQKENIIDESGMPKERFSAEFPKEGPSILRIQQVVRGDSAAYFCASSETPGQGSYEQYFGPGTRLTVT.

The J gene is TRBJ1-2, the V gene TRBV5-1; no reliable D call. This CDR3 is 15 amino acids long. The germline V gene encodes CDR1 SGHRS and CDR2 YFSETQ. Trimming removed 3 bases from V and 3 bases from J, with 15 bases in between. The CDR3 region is CASSSDPSGYYGYTF. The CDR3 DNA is TGCGCCAGCAGCTCCGACCCCTCTGGGTACTATGGCTACACCTTC.

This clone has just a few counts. The CDR3 DNA reads TGTGCCAGCAGCTCGCGAGTCACTCAAGCCAAAAACATTCAGTACTTC. Amino acid sequence: CASSSRVTQAKNIQYF. The V gene is TRBV11-3, the J gene TRBJ2-4; no firm D call. The CDR3 is 16 amino acids. Germline V gene lookup returns CDR1 SGHNT and CDR2 YENEEA. V was cut by 4 bases and J by 0 bases, with 13 bases left in between.

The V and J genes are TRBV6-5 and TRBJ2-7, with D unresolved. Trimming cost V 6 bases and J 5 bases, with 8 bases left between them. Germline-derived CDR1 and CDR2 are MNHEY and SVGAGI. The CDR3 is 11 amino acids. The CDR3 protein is CASSNTNEQYF. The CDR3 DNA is TGTGCCAGCAGCAACACCAACGAGCAGTACTTC.

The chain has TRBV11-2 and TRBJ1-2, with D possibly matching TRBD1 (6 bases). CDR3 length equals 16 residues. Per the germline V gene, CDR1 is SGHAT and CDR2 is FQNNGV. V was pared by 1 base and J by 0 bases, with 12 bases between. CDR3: CASSLVGGGTNYGYTF. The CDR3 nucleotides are TGTGCCAGCAGCTTAGTAGGAGGGGGGACTAACTATGGCTACACCTTC. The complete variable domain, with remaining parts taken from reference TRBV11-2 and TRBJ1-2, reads EAGVAQSPRYKIIEKRQSVAFWCNPISGHATLYWYQQILGQGPKLLIQFQNNGVVDDSQLPKDRFSAERLKGVDSTLKIQPAKLEDSAVYLCASSLVGGGTNYGYTFGSGTRLTVV.

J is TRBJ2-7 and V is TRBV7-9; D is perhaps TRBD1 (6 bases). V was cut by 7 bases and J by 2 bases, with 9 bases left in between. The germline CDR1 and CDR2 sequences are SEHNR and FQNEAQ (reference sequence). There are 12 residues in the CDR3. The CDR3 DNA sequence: TGTGCCAGCACCCAGGGGACCTACGAGCAGTACTTC. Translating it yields CASTQGTYEQYF.

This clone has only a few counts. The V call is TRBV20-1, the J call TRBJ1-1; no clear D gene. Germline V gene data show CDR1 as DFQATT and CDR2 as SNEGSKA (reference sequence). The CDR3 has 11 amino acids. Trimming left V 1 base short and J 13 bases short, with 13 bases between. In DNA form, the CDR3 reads TGCAGTGCTAGAGGCGGACCCACAGTTTTCTTT. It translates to CSARGGPTVFF.

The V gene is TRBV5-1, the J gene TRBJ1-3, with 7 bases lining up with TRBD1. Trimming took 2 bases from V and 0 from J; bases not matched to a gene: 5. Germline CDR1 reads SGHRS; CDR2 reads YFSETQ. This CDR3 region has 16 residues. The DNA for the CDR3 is TGCGCCAGCAGCTTAGAGGGGGCATCCTCTGGAAACACCATATATTTT. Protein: CASSLEGASSGNTIYF.

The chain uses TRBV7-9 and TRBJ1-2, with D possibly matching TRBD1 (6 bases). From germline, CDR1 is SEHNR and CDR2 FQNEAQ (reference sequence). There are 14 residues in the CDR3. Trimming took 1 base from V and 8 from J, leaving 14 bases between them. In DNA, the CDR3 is TGTGCCAGCAGCTTAGAGGGGGTATCGCGGGGCTACACCTTC. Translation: CASSLEGVSRGYTF.

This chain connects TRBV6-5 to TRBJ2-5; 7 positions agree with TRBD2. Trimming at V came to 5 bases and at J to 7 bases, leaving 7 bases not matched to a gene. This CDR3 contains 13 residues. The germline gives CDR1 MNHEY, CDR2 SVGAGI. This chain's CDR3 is CASSPGLGLTQYF. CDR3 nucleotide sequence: TGTGCCAGCAGTCCTGGACTAGGATTGACCCAGTACTTC.

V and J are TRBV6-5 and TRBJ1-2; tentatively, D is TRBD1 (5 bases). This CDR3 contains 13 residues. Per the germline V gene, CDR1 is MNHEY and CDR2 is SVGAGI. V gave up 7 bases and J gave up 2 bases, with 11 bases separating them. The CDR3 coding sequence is TGTGCCAGCAATTCGGCAGGGAACTATGGCTACACCTTC. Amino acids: CASNSAGNYGYTF.

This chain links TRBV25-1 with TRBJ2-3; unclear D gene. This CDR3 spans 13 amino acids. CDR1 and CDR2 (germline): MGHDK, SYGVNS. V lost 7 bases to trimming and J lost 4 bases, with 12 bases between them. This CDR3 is CASTLAHSDTQYF. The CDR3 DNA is TGTGCCAGCACCTTAGCCCACTCAGATACGCAGTATTTT.

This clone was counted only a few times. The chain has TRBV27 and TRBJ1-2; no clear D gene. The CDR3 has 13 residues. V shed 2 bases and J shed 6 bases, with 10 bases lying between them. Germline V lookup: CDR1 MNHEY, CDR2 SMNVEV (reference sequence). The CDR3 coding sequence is TGTGCCAGCAGTTTAAACGCGGCTCATGGCTACACCTTC. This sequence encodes CASSLNAAHGYTF.